This TCR beta chain stems from a study of shared clonotypes between healthy human individuals (dated by TCRdb to about 2020). Concerning the study at large: The cohort included three men and a couple of women between 18 and 49 years of age. Leukapheresis yielded between about 0.94 and 8.9 billion PBMCs per donor. The study deeply sequenced blood TCR repertoires of 5 or 6 healthy adults to estimate repertoire size and the extent of clonotype sharing between individuals. For each donor, CD4 naive and CD4 memory were each given three plates, CD8 naive was given two plates, and CD8 memory was given one plate. Different laboratories and diverse techniques were used to prepare libraries and sequence TCR repertoires, to increase sequencing depth and limit assay-specific biases.

This clone was found once. Its antigen is still unknown. The input lacks base qualities; no much larger clone sits a single base away. TCR CDR3 regions were amplified from genomic DNA by multiplex PCR using the deep immunoSEQ assay. Extracted genomic DNA from each cell subset was distributed evenly across all wells of several immunoSEQ 96-well plates, and each plate was treated as a replicate. Each replicate PCR for sorted subsets received about 0.2 ug genomic DNA, equal to about 30,000 T cell genomes. Purified libraries were quantified with a Qubit 3.0 fluorometer, sized on a Bioanalyzer 2100, and re-quantified with the KAPA Library Quantification kit. A separate single-read 150-cycle Illumina NextSeq 550 flow cell was used to sequence each immunoSEQ 96-well plate. On the study's bioinformatics: Because the immunoSEQ output included only junctional sequences and no quality scores, the filtering could not be the same as the filtering used for full-length reads. Sequences were annotated with PyIR, a Python wrapper for IgBLAST v1.9, and V/J genes and CDR3 were assigned using IMGT germline references. Reads were filtered out if the reads had weak V/J assignments (E-value above 1e-6), no CDR3, stop codons, out-of-frame junctions, or ambiguous translated residues. V3J clonotypes were defined as sequences sharing an identical inferred V gene, J gene, and CDR3 amino acid sequence. To compute the percentage overlap between repertoires, the number of shared unique clonotypes was divided by the size of the smaller repertoire. Three approaches were used to assess repertoire richness: RTK rarefaction, the Chao1 estimator, and Recon v2.1 estimates of unobserved clonotypes. OLGA was used to compute generation probabilities for all TCRbeta clonotypes that the gDNA method yielded from a few donors. TCRdb took this table from immuneACCESS and kept in-frame rearrangements with V and J called. Such tables lack part of the clones; where checked against another copy, unresolved V genes explain under half of the gap, and the rest is unexplained. The V and J calls and clone size are taken from that table; D and trimming were inferred from the DNA. The sample includes about 650,000 clones, with nearly 97% observed a single time. Over 0.09% of the sample belongs to the ten largest clones.

Overall study results and their limits: Because the study included only a small number of donors, the genetic and exposure-history diversity represented was limited. Estimated clonotype richness was generally larger for naive than for memory subsets. Across a handful of donors, around 5.4% of naive CD4, roughly 3.3% of naive CD8, 2% to 2.5% of memory CD4, and 0.4% of memory CD8 clonotypes were shared. Sampling was restricted to blood, and TCR repertoires in tissue are likely to differ from TCR repertoires in blood. Based on pairwise subsampling, the degree of clonotype sharing among donors was expected to be affected by sequencing depth. Even with the large sequencing depth, rarefaction of the sorted-subset datasets indicated that sequencing was incomplete. Higher generation probabilities were observed for clonotypes shared by all four sorted-subset donors than for non-shared clonotypes.

For this chain, trimming is 4 bases at the V end and 1 base at the J end, and the number of junction bases without a gene match is 6. The cysteine opens and the phenylalanine closes a CDR3 of 15 amino acids. Kept here is only the CDR3 DNA, which spans 45 bases and is read in frame from base 1. For CDR1 and CDR2, the germline V gene lists MGHRA and YSYEKL. CD8 naive samples were CD45RO-negative cells positively selected for CCR7, giving a CD45RA+CCR7+ population that excluded TemRA cells. The donors were healthy, HIV-negative adults with no recently reported acute infections or vaccinations. Every donor was a Caucasian adult living in Nashville, Tennessee, USA. After blood collection by leukapheresis, PBMCs were isolated using Ficoll-Histopaque density gradient centrifugation and then cryopreserved in the vapor phase of liquid nitrogen. Analytical flow cytometry was used to check the purity and quantity of every magnetically sorted T cell population. Each sorted fraction had its genomic DNA isolated and then quantified by UV absorbance on a Nanodrop 2000c.

This clonotype was sampled from a woman between 25 and 40 years old in good health. In this chain, TRBV4-1 is recombined with TRBJ1-1; TRBD1 aligns with 7 central bases. Sequences were obtained from naive CD8+ T cells sorted from blood. In the paper's terms, the cell subset or site label means: CD45RA+CCR7+. The CDR3 sequence is CASSRTGQRNTEAFF. The nucleotides are TGCGCCAGCAGCCGGACAGGTCAGAGGAACACTGAAGCTTTCTTT.